Listed below are T cell receptor beta chains from one sample, sequenced in a study of blood T cell repertoires in COVID-19. TCRdb keeps only in-frame clones here, not all; method: immunoSEQ multiplex PCR. Here the sample spans approximately 200,000 clones, approximately 88% being singletons. The sequencing sample was made of PBMCs or T cells enriched from blood (not recorded which). These receptors came from a young woman who had recovered from COVID-19. The CDR3 runs from the conserved cysteine through the conserved F or W. D genes are given only for firm matches. The listing skips clone size in some rows; elsewhere it reads once, few, many or a size class.

TRBD2,-,TRBV27,TRBJ2-2,CASSLRGSGRPANTGELFF,TGTGCCAGCAGTCTCCGAGGTAGCGGGAGGCCCGCGAACACCGGGGAGCTGTTTTTT
TRBD1,-,TRBV15,TRBJ2-5,CATSRPDRGYETQYF,TGTGCCACCAGCAGACCCGACAGGGGCTACGAGACCCAGTACTTC
-,-,TRBV5-4,TRBJ2-3,CASSFPTTDTQYF,TGTGCCAGCAGCTTCCCTACCACAGATACGCAGTATTTT
TRBD2,-,TRBV27,TRBJ2-1,CASSYLAGGSNEQFF,TGTGCCAGCAGTTACCTAGCGGGAGGGTCTAATGAGCAGTTCTTC
TRBD1,-,TRBV7-9,TRBJ1-4,CASTHSGQGASHNEKLFF,TGTGCCAGCACCCACTCAGGACAGGGGGCTTCTCATAATGAAAAACTGTTTTTT
TRBD1,-,TRBV27,TRBJ1-5,CASSPRTGHQPQHF,TGTGCCAGCAGTCCCCGGACAGGACATCAGCCCCAGCATTTT
-,-,TRBV30,TRBJ1-4,CAWMDSWNEKLFF,TGTGCCTGGATGGACAGCTGGAATGAAAAACTGTTTTTT
TRBD1,-,TRBV11-1,TRBJ1-2,CASSLKTGSLPGYTF,TGTGCCAGCAGCCTAAAGACAGGGTCGCTTCCTGGCTACACCTTC
TRBD2,-,TRBV2,TRBJ2-2,CASSGRASGRLNTGELFF,TGTGCCAGCAGTGGGAGGGCTAGCGGGAGGTTGAACACCGGGGAGCTGTTTTTT
-,once,TRBV25-1,TRBJ2-3,CASNRQFTDTQYF,TGTGCCAGCAACCGACAGTTCACAGATACGCAGTATTTT
TRBD1,-,TRBV2,TRBJ1-5,CASSETRTGTQPQHF,TGTGCCAGCAGTGAAACCCGGACAGGAACGCAGCCCCAGCATTTT
TRBD2,once,TRBV25-1,TRBJ2-3,CASSDHWERDSTDTQYF,TGTGCCAGCAGTGACCACTGGGAGCGGGACTCCACAGATACGCAGTATTTT
-,-,TRBV19,TRBJ1-6,CASTEQGIGSPLHF,TGTGCCAGTACCGAACAGGGAATAGGTTCACCCCTCCACTTT
TRBD1,-,TRBV7-9,TRBJ1-5,CASSTSGGYQPQHF,TGTGCCAGCAGCACATCAGGGGGCTATCAGCCCCAGCATTTT
-,-,TRBV29-1,TRBJ2-3,CSVGETQGPDTQYF,TGCAGCGTTGGGGAAACACAGGGACCAGATACGCAGTATTTT
TRBD1,-,TRBV9,TRBJ1-1,CASSTGTDLLNTEAFF,TGTGCCAGCAGTACCGGGACAGACCTCTTGAACACTGAAGCTTTCTTT
-,-,TRBV5-1,TRBJ1-1,CASSLGGPGTEAFF,TGCGCCAGCAGCTTGGGGGGGCCGGGCACTGAAGCTTTCTTT
-,-,TRBV7-3,TRBJ2-1,CASSTEFSSYNEQFF,TGTGCCAGCAGCACAGAGTTCAGCTCCTACAATGAGCAGTTCTTC
TRBD1,-,TRBV7-2,TRBJ2-1,CASSLGQGRLNEQFF,TGTGCCAGCAGCTTAGGACAGGGCCGACTCAATGAGCAGTTCTTC
-,-,TRBV10-3,TRBJ1-1,CATLKNMNTEAFF,TGTGCCACCCTGAAGAACATGAACACTGAAGCTTTCTTT
-,-,TRBV9,TRBJ2-5,CASSAGSGETQYF,TGTGCCAGCAGCGCAGGTTCTGGAGAGACCCAGTACTTC
TRBD1,-,TRBV6-5,TRBJ1-2,CASRETGIYGYTF,TGTGCCAGCAGGGAGACAGGGATCTATGGCTACACCTTC
TRBD1,-,TRBV28,TRBJ1-1,CASSFGLEQGRSLYMNTEAFF,TGTGCCAGCAGTTTTGGTCTTGAACAGGGGCGTTCCTTATATATGAACACTGAAGCTTTCTTT
-,-,TRBV6-5,TRBJ1-6,CASSFSRGHQNSPLHF,TGTGCCAGCAGTTTTAGTAGGGGACACCAAAATTCACCCCTCCACTTT
TRBD2,-,TRBV19,TRBJ2-2,CASSIDYSGGANGELFF,TGTGCCAGTAGTATAGATTATAGCGGGGGAGCCAACGGGGAGCTGTTTTTT
TRBD1,-,TRBV3-1/TRBV3-2,TRBJ2-5,CASSQVSGGETQYF,TGTGCCAGCAGCCAAGTCTCAGGGGGAGAGACCCAGTACTTC
TRBD1,-,TRBV28,TRBJ1-1,CASSSPGTGKEAFF,TGTGCCAGCAGTTCACCGGGGACAGGAAAGGAAGCTTTCTTT
TRBD1,-,TRBV6-6,TRBJ1-5,CASSQDRGANQPQHF,TGTGCCAGCAGCCAGGACAGGGGAGCAAATCAGCCCCAGCATTTT
-,-,TRBV6-1,TRBJ1-2,CASSAGLQGIGYGYTF,TGTGCCAGCAGTGCTGGCCTCCAGGGTATTGGCTATGGCTACACCTTC
TRBD2,-,TRBV5-1,TRBJ2-1,CASSLAAGEPYNEQFF,TGCGCCAGCAGCTTGGCCGCGGGGGAGCCCTACAATGAGCAGTTCTTC